This T cell receptor (beta chain) was retrieved from a study of shared clonotypes between healthy human individuals. Study observations and caveats: Relative to memory subsets, naive subsets generally showed larger estimated richness. The generation probabilities recorded for non-shared clonotypes fell below those of clonotypes shared by all four donors.

Germline CDR1 SGHTA, CDR2 FQGTGA. V was clipped by 3 bases and J by 0 bases, with 6 bases between them. This CDR3 is built from 15 residues. Donation came from healthy HIV-negative adults that had no recent acute infections or vaccinations. Deep was the level at which the assay was run. The table came from immunoSEQ multiplex PCR; TCRdb's copy has only in-frame clones and leaves some out. The top ten hold 0.5% to 0.6% of the sample, which has roughly 1 million clones, around three quarters seen once. Regarding this clone: The target antigen is unknown.

What was sequenced was memory CD4+ T cells from PBMCs. Subset indicated: CD45RA-negative fraction. This clonotype was sampled from a man between 18 and 35 years old in good health. Some clones in this sample may be carry-over from other donors' samples. The chain employs TRBV7-3 and TRBJ2-6, with D uncertain. The CDR3 is CASSFSSSGANVLTF. The CDR3 DNA follows: TGTGCCAGCAGCTTTTCCAGCTCTGGGGCCAACGTCCTGACTTTC.